The 26 T cell receptor beta chains listed next were all sequenced from one sample in a study of OX40 agonist ivuxolimab in advanced cancers. The repertoire was sequenced with immunoSEQ multiplex PCR; TCRdb's copy has only in-frame clones and lacks some. This sample has about 17,000 clones, with about 92% found just once. Sequencing used CD4+ or CD8+ T cells sorted from blood, obtained in a trial of the OX40 agonist ivuxolimab. The receptors originated from an adult with an advanced solid tumor such as melanoma, head and neck, liver or kidney cancer.

CDR3 residues: CASSRWTGRFTGELFF. DNA of the CDR3: TGTGCCAGCAGCCGATGGACAGGGCGTTTCACCGGGGAGCTGTTTTTT. This rearrangement joins TRBV7-9 to TRBJ2-2, with TRBD1 matching over 8 bases. This CDR3 has 16 residues. Germline-derived CDR1 and CDR2 are SEHNR and FQNEAQ (reference sequence). V lost 5 bases, J lost 4 bases, and 9 bases stayed unmatched.

The DNA of the CDR3 is TGTGCCAGCAGCCCTCGGACCAGGAGTAATGAGCAGTTCTTC. Protein product: CASSPRTRSNEQFF. V and J are TRBV12-1 and TRBJ2-1. TRBV12-1 is labeled a pseudogene. This CDR3 region has 14 residues.

V gene TRBV11-2 combines with J gene TRBJ2-1; a possible D gene is TRBD2 (5 bases). Trimming removed 6 bases at V and 3 bases at J, with 9 bases between. Germline assignment: CDR1 SGHAT and CDR2 FQNNGV. The CDR3 loop spans 13 amino acids. The CDR3 nucleotides are TGTGCCAGCAGTCCGAGGGTCTACAATGAGCAGTTCTTC. Its protein product is CASSPRVYNEQFF.

J is TRBJ2-1 and V is TRBV9; weak D call: TRBD2 (5 bases). The CDR3 is made up of 14 amino acids. The V gene lost 4 bases and the J gene lost 8 bases, with 16 bases spanning the gap. CDR1 SGDLS and CDR2 YYNGEE come from the germline V gene. The CDR3 DNA is TGTGCCAGCAGCCCAAGTGGTCAGGACTATGAGCAGTTCTTC. It codes for CASSPSGQDYEQFF.

V gene TRBV6-6 combines with J gene TRBJ1-1; unclear D gene. Germline assignment: CDR1 MNHNY and CDR2 SVGAGI (reference sequence). Trimming pared 0 bases from V and 4 bases from J, leaving 12 bases between. The CDR3 covers 15 residues. CDR3 nucleotide sequence: TGTGCCAGCAGTTACTCCGTAGGAAAGGGCACTGAAGCTTTCTTT. Translated: CASSYSVGKGTEAFF.

This chain connects TRBV20-1 to TRBJ2-1; D not resolved. This CDR3 region has 11 residues. The germline V gene has CDR1 DFQATT and CDR2 SNEGSKA (reference sequence). Between the trimmed V and J ends, which lost 6 bases and 10 bases, there was a span of 13 bases. The CDR3 sequence: CSARPPREQFF. The DNA of the CDR3 is TGCAGTGCCAGGCCACCTCGCGAGCAGTTCTTC.

The genes are TRBV25-1 and TRBJ2-7; a weak D match, TRBD1 (5 bases). CDR3 length equals 14 residues. Trimming removed 2 bases at V and 5 bases at J, with 13 bases between. Germline V gene lookup returns CDR1 MGHDK and CDR2 SYGVNS. The CDR3 here is CASSEGWGFDEQYF. The CDR3 DNA reads as TGTGCCAGCAGTGAAGGCTGGGGCTTTGACGAGCAGTACTTC.

The chain is built from TRBV30 and TRBJ2-4, with 10 bases that match TRBD1. CDR1 is GTSNPN, CDR2 SVGIG, per germline (reference sequence). There are 14 residues in the CDR3. Germline trimming cut 1 base from V and 8 bases from J; bases unmatched to any gene: 5. The CDR3 DNA follows: TGTGCCTGGAGTGGGGGACAGGGGTACGACATTCAGTACTTC. This encodes CAWSGGQGYDIQYF.

The V gene is TRBV6-6, the J gene TRBJ1-4; 8 bases are a match to TRBD1. The V gene's germline CDR1 is MNHNY and CDR2 SVGAGI (reference sequence). There are 15 residues in the CDR3. J lost 8 bases, V lost 1 base, and 6 bases had no gene match. CDR3 protein: CASSYYQGAWEKLFF. In DNA form, the CDR3 reads TGTGCCAGCAGTTACTATCAGGGGGCATGGGAAAAACTGTTTTTT.

This clone is labeled as medium-sized. The chain has TRBV6-5 and TRBJ1-1, with D unresolved. Germline values: CDR1 MNHEY, CDR2 SVGAGI. The CDR3 loop spans 14 amino acids. The V end was cut by 5 bases, the J end by 2 bases, with 12 bases between. The chain's CDR3 is CASSRAGDNTEAFF. The CDR3 region has the DNA TGTGCCAGCAGTCGGGCCGGAGATAACACTGAAGCTTTCTTT.

V usage is TRBV11-2 and J usage is TRBJ2-7; TRBD2 agrees at 9 bases. Germline CDR1 SGHAT, CDR2 FQNNGV. The V and J ends lost 5 bases and 4 bases, in that order; junction bases with no gene match: 3. The CDR3 runs 13 residues. CDR3 nucleotide sequence: TGTGCCAGCAGCCCAGCGGGAGGTTACGAGCAGTACTTC. Protein product: CASSPAGGYEQYF.

This chain joins TRBV2 and TRBJ1-5, with D hard to call. The CDR3 has 13 amino acids. V was pared by 7 bases and J by 3 bases, with 10 bases between. CDR1 and CDR2 (germline): SNHLY, FYNNEI. The chain's CDR3 is CASIDGTNQPQHF. CDR3 sequence (DNA): TGTGCCAGCATTGACGGTACCAATCAGCCCCAGCATTTT.

The rearrangement links TRBV28 to TRBJ1-6; D is undetermined. V was cut by 2 bases and J by 8 bases, with 16 bases left in between. The CDR3 consists of 16 residues. Germline CDR1 reads MDHEN; CDR2 reads SYDVKM. In DNA, the CDR3 is TGTGCCAGCAGTTTACGGGCCACTATACCGGATTCACCCCTCCACTTT. This sequence encodes CASSLRATIPDSPLHF.

J is TRBJ1-1 and V is TRBV15; D remains ambiguous. With 0 bases removed from V and 3 bases from J, the gap between germline ends came to 11 bases. There are 15 residues in the CDR3. CDR1 is LNHNV, CDR2 YYDKDF, per germline (reference sequence). CDR3: CATSRDKGLYTEAFF. CDR3 DNA: TGTGCCACCAGCAGAGATAAGGGCCTATACACTGAAGCTTTCTTT.

As for this clone: Germline and junction disagree at one end, which may indicate a read error. This chain joins TRBV5-4 and TRBJ1-3; possible D gene TRBD1, 6 bases. This CDR3 has 14 residues. Germline loops: CDR1 SGHNT, CDR2 YYREEE (reference sequence). The CDR3 region is CASSLAVVEGTYDF. DNA for the CDR3: TGTGCCAGCAGCTTGGCAGTGGTGGAGGGGACATACGATTTT.

The chain employs TRBV28 and TRBJ1-2; 7 bases fit TRBD1. J gave up 3 bases and V 6 bases, and 4 bases lay outside the gene matches. The CDR3 loop spans 13 amino acids. Germline V gives CDR1 MDHEN, CDR2 SYDVKM. The CDR3 here is CASSRQGDYGYTF. The CDR3 region has the DNA TGTGCCAGCAGCCGACAGGGTGACTATGGCTACACCTTC.

J is TRBJ1-2 and V is TRBV4-1, with 7 bases that match TRBD1. Germline-derived CDR1 and CDR2 are MGHRA and YSYEKL. This CDR3 has 13 residues. The trim removed 3 bases at V and 5 bases at J, leaving 3 bases unmatched. The CDR3 sequence: CASSHGTDYGYTF. The CDR3 DNA follows: TGCGCCAGCAGCCACGGGACAGATTATGGCTACACCTTC.

For the CDR3, the DNA is TGTGCCCAACCCGTTGGGGTTGAAGCTTTCTTT. It specifies CAQPVGVEAFF. This chain joins TRBV2 and TRBJ1-1; D remains unclear. The germline V gene has CDR1 SNHLY and CDR2 FYNNEI. V gave up 11 bases and J gave up 7 bases, with 14 bases separating them. The CDR3 covers 11 residues.

This chain uses TRBV27 with TRBJ2-2, with 7 bases lining up with TRBD2. Germline values: CDR1 MNHEY, CDR2 SMNVEV (reference sequence). V lost 3 bases to trimming and J lost 7 bases; unmatched junction nucleotides: 8. There are 15 residues in the CDR3. CDR3: CASSLGLFMGGELFF. Written as DNA, the CDR3 is TGTGCCAGCAGTTTGGGACTATTCATGGGCGGGGAGCTGTTTTTT.

This sequence joins TRBV9 and TRBJ2-2, with D unresolved. This CDR3 spans 13 amino acids. The ends were cut back, 3 bases at V and 1 base at J, with 4 bases in the middle. Germline-derived CDR1 and CDR2 are SGDLS and YYNGEE. CDR3 protein: CASSGENTGELFF. Here the CDR3 DNA reads TGTGCCAGCAGCGGAGAGAACACCGGGGAGCTGTTTTTT.

The J gene is TRBJ2-3, the V gene TRBV7-9; 8 bases match TRBD1. There are 16 residues in the CDR3. With 5 bases clipped from V and 2 bases from J, the junction kept 9 bases outside the gene matches. Germline V gives CDR1 SEHNR, CDR2 FQNEAQ (reference sequence). CDR3 coding DNA: TGTGCCAGCAGCCCCCGGACAGGGATCCCCACAGATACGCAGTATTTT. Translating it yields CASSPRTGIPTDTQYF.

The rearrangement joins TRBV13 to TRBJ2-7; 7 bases fit TRBD2. Germline CDR1 is PRHDT and CDR2 is FYEKMQ (reference sequence). The junction had 10 bases not matched to a gene; V was cut back by 8 bases and J by 6 bases. This CDR3 comprises 13 residues. The CDR3 is CASRAGVSLEQYF. The CDR3 region has the DNA TGTGCCAGCCGGGCGGGAGTTTCCCTCGAGCAGTACTTC.

This CDR3 reads CASSQDRDRGYGYTF. CDR3 DNA sequence: TGCGCCAGCAGCCAAGATCGGGACAGGGGCTATGGCTACACCTTC. The V call is TRBV4-3, the J call TRBJ1-2, with TRBD1 matching over 10 bases. The V gene end was trimmed by 0 bases and the J gene end by 4 bases; junction bases not matched to a gene: 2. CDR1 is LGHNA and CDR2 is YSLEER in the germline V gene. This CDR3 is built from 15 residues.

The chain joins TRBV7-7 to TRBJ1-1; D ambiguous. CDR1 is SSHAT, CDR2 FNYEAQ, per germline (reference sequence). V lost 0 bases and J lost 5, with 16 bases in between. The CDR3 sequence is 16 residues long. This CDR3 reads CASSLARGVERTEAFF. The CDR3 DNA is TGTGCCAGCAGCTTAGCGCGTGGGGTGGAGCGGACTGAAGCTTTCTTT.

This chain joins TRBV7-9 and TRBJ2-7; D may match TRBD1 or TRBD2 (5 bases each). Trimming shortened V by 5 bases and J by 9 bases, and 26 bases separated the two germline ends. The CDR3 sequence is 16 residues long. Per germline, CDR1 SEHNR and CDR2 FQNEAQ (reference sequence). The CDR3 loop is CASSPARDREPLVQYF. CDR3 in DNA: TGTGCCAGCAGCCCAGCCAGGGACCGCGAGCCGTTGGTGCAGTACTTC.

The chain links TRBV7-9 to TRBJ1-2; the match to TRBD1 covers 7 bases. The CDR3 has 13 residues. Trimming removed 4 bases from V and 7 bases from J; junction bases left unmatched: 6. Germline CDR1 reads SEHNR; CDR2 reads FQNEAQ (reference sequence). Here the CDR3 DNA reads TGTGCCAGCAGCTCCGACAGGGTTCTTGGCTACACCTTC. This translates into CASSSDRVLGYTF. Full variable domain (missing parts from reference TRBV7-9 and TRBJ1-2): DTGVSQNPRHKITKRGQNVTFRCDPISEHNRLYWYRQTLGQGPEFLTYFQNEAQLEKSRLLSDRFSAERPKGSFSTLEIQRTEQGDSAMYLCASSSDRVLGYTFGSGTRLTVV.